The T cell receptor beta chain under discussion was sequenced for a study of shared clonotypes between healthy human individuals. This clone was observed a single time. A much larger clone differs from this one at a single base, so this may be a read error. Assay runs were performed at deep level. Original processing methods: ImmunoSEQ gave junction-only sequences without quality scores, so filtering differed. Assay: immunoSEQ multiplex PCR; the TCRdb copy retains only in-frame clones and omits some. That table supplies the V and J calls and clone size; D and trimming were determined from the DNA. The sample includes about 490,000 clones, about 82% of them seen just once. Approximately 100 million PBMCs served as the genomic DNA source for unsorted samples. Trimming left V 6 bases short and J 3 bases short, with 8 bases between. Germline V CDR1 and CDR2: MNHNY, SVGAGI (reference sequence). This CDR3 has 12 residues.

The TCR comes from a middle-aged woman in good health. Some clones in this sample may be carry-over from other donors' samples. The V call is TRBV6-6, the J call TRBJ1-1; D is ambiguous. The sample taken for sequencing was PBMCs. The CDR3 loop is CASRPSYTEAFF. The CDR3 bases are TGTGCCAGCAGACCCTCATACACTGAAGCTTTCTTT.